The TCR beta chain described here comes from a study of cytomegalovirus exposure and HLA in healthy donors. Study results and caveats: Because they were indistinguishable, some V segments, including TRBV6-2 and TRBV6-3, were excluded. A later analysis reportedly identified an Asian-associated ancestry cluster as carrying fewer N-insertions than the roughly 720-donor mean. About 90% or about 30% of the time was how often most TCR beta V segments were productive, according to an earlier analysis.

This clone appeared a few times. Its antigen remains unidentified. With 60 Vbeta and 13 Jbeta primers, the PCR was carried out. TCRdb keeps only in-frame clones here, not all; method: immunoSEQ multiplex PCR. The table includes tens of thousands of clones, roughly 70% detected once. Healthy people donating bone marrow made up the donors. J lost 1 base, V lost 5 bases, and 11 bases had no gene match. The CDR3 length is 17 residues. Germline assignment: CDR1 ENHRY and CDR2 SYGVKD. Sequencing used PBMCs. The source is a man aged 45-65 years in good health and CMV-seronegative. The J gene is TRBJ2-3, the V gene TRBV10-3, with 8 bases matching TRBD1. The CDR3 coding sequence is TGTGCCATCAGTTTAACGTCAGGGGGCATAGGCACAGATACGCAGTATTTT. Amino acids: CAISLTSGGIGTDTQYF.